A single sample gave rise to the 28 T cell receptor beta chains below, sequenced in a study of cytomegalovirus exposure and HLA in healthy donors. 60 Vbeta and 13 Jbeta primers were used in PCR. Some clones are missing from TCRdb's copy, which holds only in-frame ones; the method was immunoSEQ multiplex PCR. The table has some 150,000 clones, roughly 77% seen once. Sequencing was performed on PBMCs. These receptors originate from a woman aged 25 to 39 in good health and CMV-seronegative.

This chain links TRBV5-1 with TRBJ2-1; 10 bases agree with TRBD2. V shed 7 bases, J shed 9 bases, and the junction held 7 bases outside the gene matches. The CDR3 length is 13 residues. The germline V gene has CDR1 SGHRS and CDR2 YFSETQ. DNA of the CDR3: TGCGCCAGCGCGCTAGCGGGAGACGGTGAGCAGTTCTTC. Translating gives CASALAGDGEQFF.

This sequence joins TRBV30 and TRBJ1-2; possible D gene TRBD1, 6 bases. Trimming removed 2 bases from V and 2 bases from J, with 9 bases in between. This CDR3 has 13 amino acids. Germline CDR1 reads GTSNPN; CDR2 reads SVGIG (reference sequence). CDR3 nucleotide sequence: TGTGCCTGGAGTTGGGGGCGGAACTATGGCTACACCTTC. Encoded protein: CAWSWGRNYGYTF.

The V and J genes are TRBV5-6 and TRBJ2-5; D not certain. V shed 0 bases and J shed 3 bases, with 6 bases lying between them. The CDR3 totals 13 residues. The germline gives CDR1 SGHDT, CDR2 YYEEEE. The CDR3 nucleotides are TGTGCCAGCAGCTTGGGGCCCGAAGAGACCCAGTACTTC. Protein sequence: CASSLGPEETQYF.

The chain uses TRBV11-2 and TRBJ2-1; 8 bases line up with TRBD2. The CDR3 runs 19 residues. Germline values: CDR1 SGHAT, CDR2 FQNNGV. After removal of 1 base from V and 0 bases from J, the junction contained 11 bases not matched to a gene. The CDR3 here is CASSLGGGGGSSSYNEQFF. The CDR3 DNA follows: TGTGCCAGCAGCTTAGGGGGTGGCGGGGGGTCGAGCTCCTACAATGAGCAGTTCTTC.

The chain combines TRBV10-3 with TRBJ1-5; maybe TRBD1 (6 bases). V gave up 4 bases and J gave up 3 bases, with 10 bases separating them. The germline V gene has CDR1 ENHRY and CDR2 SYGVKD. This CDR3 spans 14 amino acids. CDR3 nucleotides: TGTGCCATCAGTGTTGGGGGCGCCAATCAGCCCCAGCATTTT. Encoded protein: CAISVGGANQPQHF.

This chain uses TRBV27 with TRBJ2-1, with 9 positions matching TRBD2. Trimming took 6 bases from V and 0 from J; bases not matched to a gene: 6. Germline V CDR1 and CDR2: MNHEY, SMNVEV (reference sequence). The CDR3 length is 16 residues. The CDR3 nucleotides read TGTGCCAGCAGATGGACTAGCGTGAGCTCCTACAATGAGCAGTTCTTC. Translation gives CASRWTSVSSYNEQFF.

The V gene is TRBV6-5, the J gene TRBJ2-1; TRBD2 might be the D (5 bases). Germline V gene lookup returns CDR1 MNHEY and CDR2 SVGAGI. V was shortened by 8 bases and J by 12 bases, with 23 bases between the two germline ends. This CDR3 contains 14 residues. Here the CDR3 DNA reads TGTGCCAGCTGGTCATCTTTGGAGGCCGGGGTGCAGTTCTTC. Translated: CASWSSLEAGVQFF.

J is TRBJ2-5 and V is TRBV29-1; 7 bases are shared with TRBD1. After removal of 4 bases from V and 3 bases from J, the junction contained 2 bases not matched to a gene. Germline V gives CDR1 SQVTM, CDR2 ANQGSEA. The CDR3 has 12 residues. The chain's CDR3 is CSVVGTEETQYF. The CDR3 coding sequence is TGCAGCGTTGTGGGGACAGAAGAGACCCAGTACTTC.

This chain links TRBV11-2 with TRBJ2-5; D is perhaps TRBD1 (6 bases). V lost 2 bases, J lost 5 bases, and 15 bases lay in between. The CDR3 loop spans 15 amino acids. Germline CDR1 is SGHAT and CDR2 is FQNNGV. As DNA, the CDR3 is TGTGCCAGCAGCTTAACCCAGGGGTGGTACGAGACCCAGTACTTC. It specifies CASSLTQGWYETQYF. The full variable domain, rest sourced from reference TRBV11-2 and TRBJ2-5, is EAGVAQSPRYKIIEKRQSVAFWCNPISGHATLYWYQQILGQGPKLLIQFQNNGVVDDSQLPKDRFSAERLKGVDSTLKIQPAKLEDSAVYLCASSLTQGWYETQYFGPGTRLLVL.

The chain links TRBV7-2 to TRBJ2-1; possibly TRBD2 for D (5 bases). Trimming took off 6 bases at V and 0 bases at J, with 12 bases between the two ends. This CDR3 has 15 amino acids. Germline loops: CDR1 SGHTA, CDR2 FQGNSA. CDR3 protein: CASSWTPSSYNEQFF. The DNA for the CDR3 is TGTGCCAGCAGTTGGACTCCTAGCTCCTACAATGAGCAGTTCTTC.

A single count supports this clone. The chain combines TRBV30 with TRBJ1-3, with D maybe TRBD1 (6 bases). The CDR3 consists of 15 residues. V was cut by 3 bases and J by 0 bases, with 12 bases left in between. CDR1 is GTSNPN, CDR2 SVGIG, per germline (reference sequence). Here the CDR3 DNA reads TGTGCCTGGAGCCAGGGGCCCCTCTCTGGAAACACCATATATTTT. This gives the protein CAWSQGPLSGNTIYF.

V gene TRBV7-9 combines with J gene TRBJ2-1; TRBD2 matches 13 bases. Germline trimming cut 6 bases from V and 4 bases from J; bases unmatched to any gene: 6. This CDR3 comprises 16 residues. Looked up from germline, CDR1 is SEHNR and CDR2 is FQNEAQ (reference sequence). The CDR3 DNA follows: TGTGCCAGCAGACCGGGACTAGCGGGGAAGTACAATGAGCAGTTCTTC. Amino acids: CASRPGLAGKYNEQFF.

The V gene is TRBV11-2, the J gene TRBJ2-5, with 7 bases identical to TRBD2. Germline trimming cut 4 bases from V and 7 bases from J; bases unmatched to any gene: 12. CDR3 length: 15 amino acids. The germline V gene encodes CDR1 SGHAT and CDR2 FQNNGV. The CDR3 nucleotides read TGTGCCAGCAGCTCTCCCCCTAGCGGAACAGGGACCCAGTACTTC. This codes for CASSSPPSGTGTQYF.

This clone was counted once. This chain joins TRBV7-3 and TRBJ2-5; 11 bases align to TRBD1. The CDR3 spans 16 residues. J gave up 1 base and V 5 bases, and 6 bases lay outside the gene matches. The germline V gene encodes CDR1 SGHTA and CDR2 FQGTGA. CDR3 sequence (DNA): TGTGCCAGCAGCCAAACCGGGACAGGGGGCCAAGAGACCCAGTACTTC. This codes for CASSQTGTGGQETQYF.

This clone was detected only once. CDR3 in amino acids: CASSPANTGELFF. The CDR3 DNA sequence: TGTGCCAGCAGCCCGGCGAACACCGGGGAGCTGTTTTTT. The chain employs TRBV7-8 and TRBJ2-2; D unclear. Germline CDR1 SGHVS, CDR2 FQNEAQ. V was trimmed by 5 bases and J by 0 bases, leaving 4 bases between them. This CDR3 is 13 amino acids long.

V and J are TRBV11-1 and TRBJ2-3; TRBD1 aligns across 7 bases. Trimming at V came to 5 bases and at J to 2 bases, leaving 7 bases not matched to a gene. Germline assignment: CDR1 SGHAT and CDR2 FQDESV (reference sequence). The CDR3 is 15 residues long. CDR3 in amino acids: CASSLRQGATDTQYF. The CDR3 region has the DNA TGTGCCAGCAGCCTCCGACAGGGAGCCACAGATACGCAGTATTTT.

The chain is built from TRBV30 and TRBJ2-2; 8 bases are a match to TRBD2. The CDR3 is 15 amino acids. The ends lost 0 bases at V and 3 bases at J; junction bases unmatched: 3. CDR1 is GTSNPN, CDR2 SVGIG, per germline (reference sequence). The CDR3 coding sequence is TGTGCCTGGAGTGTTCCGGGGGGGCACACCGGGGAGCTGTTTTTT. Amino acids: CAWSVPGGHTGELFF.

The genes are TRBV11-2 and TRBJ1-1; possible D gene TRBD1, 5 bases. CDR3 length: 13 residues. Trimming took off 5 bases at V and 1 base at J, with 8 bases between the two ends. Germline values: CDR1 SGHAT, CDR2 FQNNGV. The CDR3 DNA reads TGTGCCAGCAGCCCCGGGGGGAACACTGAAGCTTTCTTT. Residues: CASSPGGNTEAFF. The whole variable domain, remainder taken from reference TRBV11-2 and TRBJ1-1, is EAGVAQSPRYKIIEKRQSVAFWCNPISGHATLYWYQQILGQGPKLLIQFQNNGVVDDSQLPKDRFSAERLKGVDSTLKIQPAKLEDSAVYLCASSPGGNTEAFFGQGTRLTVV.

The chain links TRBV6-5 to TRBJ2-7, with D possibly TRBD1 on 5 matching bases. Germline assignment: CDR1 MNHEY and CDR2 SVGAGI. The CDR3 loop spans 13 amino acids. Trimming took off 6 bases at V and 0 bases at J, with 9 bases between the two ends. The CDR3 DNA is TGTGCCAGCAGACCGACAGCCTCCTACGAGCAGTACTTC. Translated: CASRPTASYEQYF.

The V gene is TRBV6-1, the J gene TRBJ1-2, with D possibly TRBD1 on 6 matching bases. The CDR3 length is 13 residues. Germline values: CDR1 MNHNS, CDR2 SASEGT. V was trimmed by 6 bases and J by 6 bases, leaving 14 bases between them. The CDR3 DNA is TGTGCCAGCAGACGGGGGGGCACGAATGGCTACACCTTC. This translates into CASRRGGTNGYTF.

A few counts support this clone. The genes are TRBV7-9 and TRBJ2-7; D might be TRBD1 (7 bases). CDR3 length equals 15 residues. In germline, CDR1 is SEHNR, CDR2 FQNEAQ (reference sequence). Trimming shortened V by 5 bases and J by 2 bases, and 16 bases separated the two germline ends. The CDR3 here is CASSRGGTATYEQYF. The CDR3 bases are TGTGCCAGCAGCCGCGGCGGGACAGCAACCTACGAGCAGTACTTC.

This clone has only one observation. Within the sample, other DNA sequences also encode this same CDR3. The gene calls are TRBV9 and TRBJ2-3, with D possibly matching TRBD2 (6 bases). CDR3 length: 14 residues. Germline CDR1 reads SGDLS; CDR2 reads YYNGEE. The ends were cut back, 4 bases at V and 4 bases at J, with 13 bases in the middle. CDR3 bases: TGTGCCAGCAGCCCAGGAGGGTGGGCAGATACGCAGTATTTT. Its translation is CASSPGGWADTQYF.

The sample holds one count of this clone. The CDR3 coding sequence is TGCGCCAGCAGCTTGACAGGCGGAGAGACCCAGTACTTC. Translating it yields CASSLTGGETQYF. The chain joins TRBV5-1 to TRBJ2-5, with D maybe TRBD1 (5 bases). This CDR3 region has 13 residues. CDR1 is SGHRS, CDR2 YFSETQ, per germline. V gave up 1 base and J gave up 4 bases, with 8 bases separating them.

This clone was detected only once. The V gene is TRBV19, the J gene TRBJ2-7, with TRBD1 as a possible D gene (6 bases). V was trimmed by 5 bases and J by 3 bases, leaving 11 bases between them. This CDR3 comprises 13 residues. From germline, CDR1 is LNHDA and CDR2 SQIVND (reference sequence). The CDR3 DNA follows: TGTGCCAGTAGTTATACAGGGAACTACGAGCAGTACTTC. Translation: CASSYTGNYEQYF.

This chain uses TRBV5-1 with TRBJ2-7; a possible D gene is TRBD2 (6 bases). The V end lost 1 base, the J end lost 5 bases, and 16 bases lay between the germline ends. The CDR3 has 15 residues. Germline V CDR1 and CDR2: SGHRS, YFSETQ. The CDR3 DNA reads TGCGCCAGCAGCTTGAATAGCGGAGAGACCCACGAGCAGTACTTC. This encodes CASSLNSGETHEQYF.

The chain joins TRBV27 to TRBJ1-1; 8 bases are shared with TRBD1. This CDR3 region has 15 residues. J was trimmed by 1 base and V by 6 bases; bases with no gene match: 7. Per germline, CDR1 MNHEY and CDR2 SMNVEV (reference sequence). Written as DNA, the CDR3 is TGTGCCAGCAGCAGGGGGCAGGGCACGAACACTGAAGCTTTCTTT. Protein: CASSRGQGTNTEAFF.

V is TRBV5-4 and J is TRBJ2-7; TRBD2 might be the D (6 bases). Per the germline V gene, CDR1 is SGHNT and CDR2 is YYREEE (reference sequence). Trimming took off 2 bases at V and 2 bases at J, with 20 bases between the two ends. The CDR3 consists of 17 residues. CDR3 in amino acids: CASSFGGSALRTYEQYV. The CDR3 region has the DNA TGTGCCAGCAGCTTCGGGGGATCGGCCCTTCGCACCTACGAGCAGTACGTC.

The chain joins TRBV19 to TRBJ1-2; D not certain. This CDR3 region has 12 residues. The V end lost 9 bases, the J end lost 7 bases, and 15 bases lay between the germline ends. Germline lookup yields CDR1 LNHDA and CDR2 SQIVND (reference sequence). CDR3 amino acids: CASTRDWGGYTF. CDR3 sequence (DNA): TGTGCCAGCACGCGGGATTGGGGTGGCTACACCTTC.